Listed below are T cell receptor beta chains from one sample, sequenced in a study of T cell responses to AZD1222 COVID-19 vaccine. Sequencing used immunoSEQ multiplex PCR; TCRdb keeps in-frame clones, though not all of them. This sample has 200,000 to 300,000 clones, with more than 85% found just once. Sample: peripheral blood, taken on day 0 of AZD1222 vaccination. The receptor source for this set is an adult in good health. Both conserved end residues are part of each CDR3. Each record gives: V gene, J gene, D gene, CDR3 protein. D genes are given only for firm matches.

V gene: TRBV19
J gene: TRBJ1-1
D gene: .
CDR3 protein: CASRWTANTEAFF

V gene: TRBV27
J gene: TRBJ1-2
D gene: .
CDR3 protein: CASSIRRDTNYGYTF

V gene: TRBV28
J gene: TRBJ1-4
D gene: .
CDR3 protein: CASSLGLTGPVREKLFF

V gene: TRBV6-5
J gene: TRBJ1-1
D gene: .
CDR3 protein: CASSYLGAGDTEAFF

V gene: TRBV6-1
J gene: TRBJ2-7
D gene: .
CDR3 protein: CASSEARLRDEQYF

V gene: TRBV7-6
J gene: TRBJ2-7
D gene: .
CDR3 protein: CASSSEVVRGTYEQYF

V gene: TRBV6-5
J gene: TRBJ2-7
D gene: .
CDR3 protein: CASSSLARDMYEQYF

V gene: TRBV7-8
J gene: TRBJ2-7
D gene: TRBD1
CDR3 protein: CASSPDRDEQYF

V gene: TRBV7-2
J gene: TRBJ2-1
D gene: .
CDR3 protein: CASRTGTRSNNEQFF

V gene: TRBV9
J gene: TRBJ1-2
D gene: .
CDR3 protein: CASSVGDRGDGYTF

V gene: TRBV7-2
J gene: TRBJ1-1
D gene: .
CDR3 protein: CASSFTGRQTEAFF

V gene: TRBV19
J gene: TRBJ1-1
D gene: .
CDR3 protein: CASNLTRNTEAFF

V gene: TRBV20-1
J gene: TRBJ2-1
D gene: .
CDR3 protein: CSARDRNNQFF

V gene: TRBV3-1/TRBV3-2
J gene: TRBJ1-1
D gene: .
CDR3 protein: CASSRAGAEAFF

V gene: TRBV28
J gene: TRBJ1-2
D gene: TRBD1
CDR3 protein: CASSSLGQAPGGYTF

V gene: TRBV11-2
J gene: TRBJ1-5
D gene: .
CDR3 protein: CASSQGETQPQHF

V gene: TRBV18
J gene: TRBJ1-1
D gene: TRBD1
CDR3 protein: CASSQTGGDTEAFF

V gene: TRBV5-4
J gene: TRBJ2-2
D gene: .
CDR3 protein: CASSLTNTGELFF

V gene: TRBV7-8
J gene: TRBJ2-3
D gene: TRBD2
CDR3 protein: CASTEAGFTDTQYF

V gene: TRBV18
J gene: TRBJ2-1
D gene: .
CDR3 protein: CASSPGGFNEQFF

V gene: TRBV24-1
J gene: TRBJ2-1
D gene: TRBD1
CDR3 protein: CATSDSGTGAQAFF

V gene: TRBV3-1/TRBV3-2
J gene: TRBJ2-7
D gene: TRBD1
CDR3 protein: CASSPLSGTGPREQYF

V gene: TRBV5-6
J gene: TRBJ1-6
D gene: .
CDR3 protein: CASSLGRSSSYNSPLHF

V gene: TRBV2
J gene: TRBJ1-1
D gene: .
CDR3 protein: CASSQGKRVTEAFF

V gene: TRBV9
J gene: TRBJ2-2
D gene: TRBD1
CDR3 protein: CASSVRGGQGGLAGELFF

V gene: TRBV15
J gene: TRBJ2-7
D gene: .
CDR3 protein: CATSRVWSWEQYF

V gene: TRBV5-1
J gene: TRBJ1-4
D gene: .
CDR3 protein: CASSVAGEKEKLFF

V gene: TRBV15
J gene: TRBJ1-1
D gene: .
CDR3 protein: CATSRILDPYTEAFF

V gene: TRBV9
J gene: TRBJ2-2
D gene: TRBD2
CDR3 protein: CASRRLAGDGELFF

V gene: TRBV30
J gene: TRBJ2-2
D gene: .
CDR3 protein: CAWRGGRKNTGELFF

V gene: TRBV3-1/TRBV3-2
J gene: TRBJ1-4
D gene: .
CDR3 protein: CASSRAFNEKLFF

V gene: TRBV6-5
J gene: TRBJ1-2
D gene: TRBD1
CDR3 protein: CASSYSQGARGGYTF

V gene: TRBV19
J gene: TRBJ2-7
D gene: TRBD2
CDR3 protein: CASSIISGGLYEQYF

V gene: TRBV19
J gene: TRBJ2-7
D gene: .
CDR3 protein: CASSTGLSYEQYF

V gene: TRBV18
J gene: TRBJ2-7
D gene: .
CDR3 protein: CASSPGAGEVEQYF

V gene: TRBV18
J gene: TRBJ1-1
D gene: TRBD1
CDR3 protein: CASSPAPTGSTEAFF